This T cell receptor (beta chain) appears in the sequencing data of a study of post-analysis software for immune sequencing data. Study-level findings and limits: Higher frequency in patients than in controls was seen for several TRBV segments, with TRBV5-6, TRBV5-1 and TRBV20-1 among them.

Unique molecular identifiers featured in each of the TCR beta cDNA libraries. TCRdb redid the calling of the PCR reads with MiXCR, one entry per CDR3 protein. The data contain roughly 800,000 distinct CDR3 sequences, approximately 30% of them singletons. Trimming left V 3 bases short and J 2 bases short, with 12 bases between. In germline, CDR1 is ENHRY, CDR2 SYGVKD. There are 15 residues in the CDR3. Of note for this clonotype: Its antigen is as yet unknown.

This receptor was obtained from a girl aged 10 to 17 with multiple sclerosis. Material: blood. J is TRBJ2-3 and V is TRBV10-3, with D perhaps matching TRBD1 or TRBD2 (5 bases each). The CDR3 here is CAISERGAYTDTQYF. The DNA for the CDR3 is TGTGCCATCAGTGAAAGAGGGGCCTACACAGATACGCAGTATTTT.